Shown below are 5 T cell receptor beta chains from a single sample sequenced in a study of sequential checkpoint blockade in melanoma. Profiled with immunoSEQ multiplex PCR; TCRdb holds only in-frame clones, not every one. Of about 28,000 clones listed, 75% to 85% are singletons. Treatment of the sample: randomized to nivolumab then ipilimumab (arm A) or the reverse (arm B). The starting material was CD8+ T cells sorted from blood (inferred from file names), obtained from a patient given nivolumab and ipilimumab in sequence. The receptors shown here come from a human donor with melanoma.

The chain carries TRBV19 and TRBJ2-1, with a weak D call TRBD2 (6 bases). The V end lost 5 bases, the J end lost 10 bases, and 12 bases lay between the germline ends. The CDR3 has 12 residues. CDR1 and CDR2 (germline): LNHDA, SQIVND (reference sequence). In nucleotides, the CDR3 is TGTGCCAGTAGTGGAGGGGCGAGGGAGCAGTTCTTC. Translating gives CASSGGAREQFF.

The rearrangement joins TRBV4-3 to TRBJ2-7, with D hard to call. Trimming stripped 1 base from V and 3 bases from J, with 7 bases between. The CDR3 contains 13 residues. Germline V lookup: CDR1 LGHNA, CDR2 YSLEER. CDR3 loop: CASSQGSDYEQYF. The DNA of the CDR3 is TGCGCCAGCAGCCAAGGTTCAGACTACGAGCAGTACTTC.

The chain links TRBV7-9 to TRBJ2-1; 9 bases fit TRBD1. V gave up 3 bases and J gave up 5 bases; unmatched junction bases: 2. The CDR3 contains 14 residues. Germline assignment: CDR1 SEHNR and CDR2 FQNEAQ (reference sequence). CDR3 region: CASSFWDRDNEQFF. CDR3 DNA: TGTGCCAGCAGCTTCTGGGACAGGGACAATGAGCAGTTCTTC.

The chain uses TRBV28 and TRBJ2-1; D gene ambiguous. Trimming removed 2 bases from V and 6 bases from J, with 8 bases in between. The germline CDR1 and CDR2 sequences are MDHEN and SYDVKM. The CDR3 runs to 13 residues. CDR3: CASSLGIANEQFF. The CDR3 coding sequence is TGTGCCAGCAGTTTAGGTATAGCCAATGAGCAGTTCTTC.

V usage is TRBV7-8 and J usage is TRBJ1-5, with 9 bases identical to TRBD1. Germline-derived CDR1 and CDR2 are SGHVS and FQNEAQ. This CDR3 spans 16 amino acids. J gave up 1 base and V 5 bases, and 6 bases lay outside the gene matches. CDR3 DNA sequence: TGTGCCAGCAGCCCGTCCGGGACAGGGAGCAATCAGCCCCAGCATTTT. Its protein is CASSPSGTGSNQPQHF. The full variable domain, in which reference TRBV7-8 and TRBJ1-5 provide the parts outside the CDR3, is GAGVSQSPRYKVAKRGQDVALRCDPISGHVSLFWYQQALGQGPEFLTYFQNEAQLDKSGLPSDRFFAERPEGSVSTLKIQRTQQEDSAVYLCASSPSGTGSNQPQHFGDGTRLSIL.